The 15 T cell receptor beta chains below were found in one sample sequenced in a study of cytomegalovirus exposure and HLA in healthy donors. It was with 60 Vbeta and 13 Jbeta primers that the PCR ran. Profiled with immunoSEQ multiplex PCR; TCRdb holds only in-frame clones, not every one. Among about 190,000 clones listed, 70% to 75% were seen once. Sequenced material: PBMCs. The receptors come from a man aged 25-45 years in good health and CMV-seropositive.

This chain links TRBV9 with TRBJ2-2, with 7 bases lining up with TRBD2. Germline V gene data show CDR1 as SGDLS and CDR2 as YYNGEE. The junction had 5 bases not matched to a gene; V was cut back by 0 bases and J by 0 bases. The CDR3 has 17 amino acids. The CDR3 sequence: CASSVDGSGSNTGELFF. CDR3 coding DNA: TGTGCCAGCAGCGTAGATGGTAGCGGGTCGAACACCGGGGAGCTGTTTTTT.

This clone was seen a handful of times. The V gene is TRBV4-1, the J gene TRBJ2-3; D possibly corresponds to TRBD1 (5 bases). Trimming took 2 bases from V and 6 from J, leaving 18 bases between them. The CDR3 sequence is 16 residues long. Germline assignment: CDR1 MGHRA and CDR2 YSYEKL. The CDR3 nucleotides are TGCGCCAGCAGCCAAACCCCAGGGATCCCGCGGGATACGCAGTATTTT. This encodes CASSQTPGIPRDTQYF.

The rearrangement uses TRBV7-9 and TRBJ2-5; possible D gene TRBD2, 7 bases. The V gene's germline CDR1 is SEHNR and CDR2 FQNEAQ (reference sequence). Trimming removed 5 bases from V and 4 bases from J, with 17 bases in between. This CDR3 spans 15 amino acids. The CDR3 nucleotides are TGTGCCAGCAGCCCTGGAGGGGGGGCCGCAGAGACCCAGTACTTC. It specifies CASSPGGGAAETQYF.

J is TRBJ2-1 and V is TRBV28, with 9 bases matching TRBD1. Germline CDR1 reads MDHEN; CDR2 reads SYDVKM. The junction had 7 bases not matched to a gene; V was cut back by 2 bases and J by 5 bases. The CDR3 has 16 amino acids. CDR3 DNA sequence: TGTGCCAGCAGTTTAACCCCGGGACAGGGAGACAATGAGCAGTTCTTC. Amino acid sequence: CASSLTPGQGDNEQFF.

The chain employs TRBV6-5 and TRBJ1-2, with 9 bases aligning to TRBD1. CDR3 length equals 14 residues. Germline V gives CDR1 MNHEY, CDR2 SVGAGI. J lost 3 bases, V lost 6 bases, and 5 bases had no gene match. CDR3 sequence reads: CASSWGQGYYGYTF. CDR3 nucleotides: TGTGCCAGCAGCTGGGGACAGGGTTACTATGGCTACACCTTC.

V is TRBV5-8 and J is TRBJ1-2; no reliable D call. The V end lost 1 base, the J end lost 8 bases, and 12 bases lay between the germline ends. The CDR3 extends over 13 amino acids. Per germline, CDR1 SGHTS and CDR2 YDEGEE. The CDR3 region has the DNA TGTGCCAGCAGCTTGCGGGGTTTGAGGGGCTACACCTTC. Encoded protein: CASSLRGLRGYTF.

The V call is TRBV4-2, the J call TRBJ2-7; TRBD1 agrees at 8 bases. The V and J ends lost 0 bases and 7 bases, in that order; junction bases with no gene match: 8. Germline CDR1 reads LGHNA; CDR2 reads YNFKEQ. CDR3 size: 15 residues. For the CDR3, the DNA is TGTGCCAGCAGCCAAGAGGGACCGGACAGGGCTGAGCAGTACTTC. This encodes CASSQEGPDRAEQYF.

CDR3 in amino acids: CASGRWDGQETQYF. As DNA, the CDR3 is TGTGCCAGCGGGAGGTGGGACGGTCAAGAGACCCAGTACTTC. V gene TRBV2 combines with J gene TRBJ2-5, with a weak D call TRBD2 (6 bases). Per germline, CDR1 SNHLY and CDR2 FYNNEI. CDR3 length equals 14 residues. V was shortened by 8 bases and J by 2 bases, with 15 bases between the two germline ends. The full variable domain, with the rest looked up from reference TRBV2 and TRBJ2-5, is EPEVTQTPSHQVTQMGQEVILRCVPISNHLYFYWYRQILGQKVEFLVSFYNNEISEKSEIFDDQFSVERPDGSNFTLKIRSTKLEDSAMYFCASGRWDGQETQYFGPGTRLLVL.

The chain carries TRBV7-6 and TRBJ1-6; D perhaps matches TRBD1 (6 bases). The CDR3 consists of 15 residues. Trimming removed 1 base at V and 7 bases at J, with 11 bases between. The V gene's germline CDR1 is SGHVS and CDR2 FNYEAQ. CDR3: CASSLEGQGNSPLHF. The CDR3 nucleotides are TGTGCCAGCAGCTTAGAGGGGCAGGGGAATTCACCCCTCCACTTT.

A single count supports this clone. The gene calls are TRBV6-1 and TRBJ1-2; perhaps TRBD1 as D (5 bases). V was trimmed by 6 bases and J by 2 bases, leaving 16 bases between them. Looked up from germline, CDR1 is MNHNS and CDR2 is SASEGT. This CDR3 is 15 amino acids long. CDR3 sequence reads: CASSPVGQVNYGYTF. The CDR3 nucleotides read TGTGCCAGCAGCCCAGTGGGGCAGGTGAACTATGGCTACACCTTC.

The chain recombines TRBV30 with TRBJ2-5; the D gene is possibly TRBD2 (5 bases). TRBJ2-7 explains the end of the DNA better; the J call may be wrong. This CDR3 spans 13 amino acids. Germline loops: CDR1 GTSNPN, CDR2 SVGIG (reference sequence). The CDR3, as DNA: TGTGCCTGGAGTGCGGGGTTAGGCTACGAGCAGTACTTC. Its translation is CAWSAGLGYEQYF.

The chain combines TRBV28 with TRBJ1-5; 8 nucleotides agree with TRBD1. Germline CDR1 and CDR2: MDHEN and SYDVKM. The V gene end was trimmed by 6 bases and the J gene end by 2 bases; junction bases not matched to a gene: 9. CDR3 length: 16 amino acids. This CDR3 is CASRTDRGDGNQPQHF. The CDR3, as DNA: TGTGCCAGCAGAACTGACAGGGGCGACGGCAATCAGCCCCAGCATTTT.

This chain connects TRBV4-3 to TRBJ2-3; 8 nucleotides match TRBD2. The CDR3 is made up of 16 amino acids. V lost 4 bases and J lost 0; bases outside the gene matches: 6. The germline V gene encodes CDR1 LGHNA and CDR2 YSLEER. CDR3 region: CASSPGSGGSTDTQYF. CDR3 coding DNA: TGCGCCAGCAGCCCAGGGAGCGGGGGAAGCACAGATACGCAGTATTTT.

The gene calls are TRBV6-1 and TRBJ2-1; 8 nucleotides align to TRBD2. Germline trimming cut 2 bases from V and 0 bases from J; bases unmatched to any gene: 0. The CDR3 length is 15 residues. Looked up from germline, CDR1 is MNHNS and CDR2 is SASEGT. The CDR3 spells CASSESGGSYNEQFF. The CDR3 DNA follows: TGTGCCAGCAGTGAAAGCGGGGGCTCCTACAATGAGCAGTTCTTC.

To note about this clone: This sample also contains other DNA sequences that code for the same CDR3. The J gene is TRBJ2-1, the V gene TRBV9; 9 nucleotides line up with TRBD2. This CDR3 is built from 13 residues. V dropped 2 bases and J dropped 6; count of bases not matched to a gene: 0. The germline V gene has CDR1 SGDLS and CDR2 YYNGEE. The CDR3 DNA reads TGTGCCAGCAGCGTGACTAGCGGCAATGAGCAGTTCTTC. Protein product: CASSVTSGNEQFF.